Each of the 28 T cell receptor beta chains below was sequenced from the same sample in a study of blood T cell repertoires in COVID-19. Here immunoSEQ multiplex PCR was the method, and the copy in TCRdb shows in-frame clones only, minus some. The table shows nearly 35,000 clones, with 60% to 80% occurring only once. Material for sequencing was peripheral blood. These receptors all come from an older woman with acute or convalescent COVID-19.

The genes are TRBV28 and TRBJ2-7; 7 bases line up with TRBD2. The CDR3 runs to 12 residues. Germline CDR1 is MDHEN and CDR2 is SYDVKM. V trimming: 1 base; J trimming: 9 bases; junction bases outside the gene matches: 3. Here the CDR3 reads CASSLSRGGQYF. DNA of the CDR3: TGTGCCAGCAGTTTATCCCGCGGGGGGCAGTACTTC.

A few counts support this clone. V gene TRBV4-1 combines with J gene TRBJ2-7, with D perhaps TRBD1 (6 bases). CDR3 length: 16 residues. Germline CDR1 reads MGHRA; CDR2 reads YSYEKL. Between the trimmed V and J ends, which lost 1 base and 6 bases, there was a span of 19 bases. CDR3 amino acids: CASSQGGGGLRGEQYF. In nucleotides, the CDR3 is TGCGCCAGCAGCCAAGGCGGTGGGGGCCTGAGAGGCGAGCAGTACTTC.

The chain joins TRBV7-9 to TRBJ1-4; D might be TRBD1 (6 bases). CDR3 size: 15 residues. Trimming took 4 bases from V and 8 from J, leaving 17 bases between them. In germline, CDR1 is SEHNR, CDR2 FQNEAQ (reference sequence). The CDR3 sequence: CASSSPRWQGEKLFF. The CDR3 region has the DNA TGTGCCAGCAGCTCCCCGAGGTGGCAGGGGGAAAAACTGTTTTTT.

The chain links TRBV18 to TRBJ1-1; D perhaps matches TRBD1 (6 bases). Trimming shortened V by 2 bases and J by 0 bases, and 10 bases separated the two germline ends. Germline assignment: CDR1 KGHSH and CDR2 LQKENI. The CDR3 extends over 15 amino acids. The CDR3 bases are TGTGCCAGCTCACCAACAGCAGGGGTGAACACTGAAGCTTTCTTT. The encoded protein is CASSPTAGVNTEAFF.

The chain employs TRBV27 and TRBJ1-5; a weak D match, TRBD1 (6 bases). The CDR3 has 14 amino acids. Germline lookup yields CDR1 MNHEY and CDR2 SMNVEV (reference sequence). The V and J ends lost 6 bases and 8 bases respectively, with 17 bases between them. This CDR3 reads CASSPPGHLEPQHF. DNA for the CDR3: TGTGCCAGCAGCCCACCGGGACATTTAGAGCCCCAGCATTTT.

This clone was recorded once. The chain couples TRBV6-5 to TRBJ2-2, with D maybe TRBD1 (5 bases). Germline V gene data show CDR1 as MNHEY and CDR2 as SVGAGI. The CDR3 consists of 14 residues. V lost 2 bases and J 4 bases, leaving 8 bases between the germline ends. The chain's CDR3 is CASSYPGSTGELFF. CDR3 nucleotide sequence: TGTGCCAGCAGTTACCCAGGGTCCACCGGGGAGCTGTTTTTT.

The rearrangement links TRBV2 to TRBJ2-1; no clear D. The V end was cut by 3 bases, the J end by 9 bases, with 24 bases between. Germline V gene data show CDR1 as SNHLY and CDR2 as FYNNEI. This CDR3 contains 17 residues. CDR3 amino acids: CASSETLLETLPREQFF. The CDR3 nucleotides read TGTGCCAGCAGTGAGACTCTACTGGAAACCTTACCCCGTGAGCAGTTCTTC.

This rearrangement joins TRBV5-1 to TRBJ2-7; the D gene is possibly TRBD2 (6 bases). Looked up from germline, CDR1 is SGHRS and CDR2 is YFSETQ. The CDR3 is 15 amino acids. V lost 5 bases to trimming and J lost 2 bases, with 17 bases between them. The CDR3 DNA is TGCGCCAGCAGGACAACTAGCATCGGTCCCTACGAGCAGTACTTC. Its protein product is CASRTTSIGPYEQYF.

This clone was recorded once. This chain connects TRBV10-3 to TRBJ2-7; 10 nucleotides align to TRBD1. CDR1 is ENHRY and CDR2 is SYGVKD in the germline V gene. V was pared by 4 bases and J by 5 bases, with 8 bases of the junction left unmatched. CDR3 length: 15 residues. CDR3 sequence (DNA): TGTGCCATCAGTGTGGGCCGGGACAGGGGTCACGAGCAGTACTTC. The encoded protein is CAISVGRDRGHEQYF.

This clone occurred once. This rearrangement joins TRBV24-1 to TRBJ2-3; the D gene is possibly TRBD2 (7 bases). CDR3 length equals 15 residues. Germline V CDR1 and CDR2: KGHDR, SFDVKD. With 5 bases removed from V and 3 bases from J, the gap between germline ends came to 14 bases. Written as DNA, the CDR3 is TGTGCCACCAGTGTTAGTGGGAGGGGGACAGATACGCAGTATTTT. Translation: CATSVSGRGTDTQYF.

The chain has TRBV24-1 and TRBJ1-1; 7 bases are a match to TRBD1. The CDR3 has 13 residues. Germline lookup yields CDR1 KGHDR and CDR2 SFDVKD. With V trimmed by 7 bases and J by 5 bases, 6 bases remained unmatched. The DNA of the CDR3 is TGTGCCACCAGGACAGGGAGCGATACTGAAGCTTTCTTT. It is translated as CATRTGSDTEAFF.

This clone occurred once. This CDR3 is CAIGPIPTGLETQYF. The CDR3 region has the DNA TGTGCCATCGGCCCAATTCCTACAGGGCTGGAGACCCAGTACTTC. The chain carries TRBV10-3 and TRBJ2-5, with a weak D call TRBD1 (6 bases). The V end was cut by 8 bases, the J end by 5 bases, with 21 bases between. Germline-derived CDR1 and CDR2 are ENHRY and SYGVKD. This CDR3 has 15 residues.

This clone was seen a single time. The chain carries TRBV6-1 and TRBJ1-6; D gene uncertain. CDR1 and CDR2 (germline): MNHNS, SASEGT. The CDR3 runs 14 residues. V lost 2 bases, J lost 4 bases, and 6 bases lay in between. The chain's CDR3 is CASSERLYNSPLHF. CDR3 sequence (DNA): TGTGCCAGCAGTGAAAGACTTTATAATTCACCCCTCCACTTT.

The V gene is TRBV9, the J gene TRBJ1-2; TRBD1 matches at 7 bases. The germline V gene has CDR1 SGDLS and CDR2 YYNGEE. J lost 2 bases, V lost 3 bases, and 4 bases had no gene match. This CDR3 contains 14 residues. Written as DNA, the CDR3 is TGTGCCAGCAGCGGACAGGGCAGCAACTATGGCTACACCTTC. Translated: CASSGQGSNYGYTF.

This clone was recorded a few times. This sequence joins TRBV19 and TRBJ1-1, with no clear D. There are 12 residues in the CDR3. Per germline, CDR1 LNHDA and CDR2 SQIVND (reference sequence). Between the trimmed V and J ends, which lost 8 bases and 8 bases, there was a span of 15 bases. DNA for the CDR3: TGTGCCAGTTCCTCTGAGCCCAGGGAAGCTTTCTTT. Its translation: CASSSEPREAFF.

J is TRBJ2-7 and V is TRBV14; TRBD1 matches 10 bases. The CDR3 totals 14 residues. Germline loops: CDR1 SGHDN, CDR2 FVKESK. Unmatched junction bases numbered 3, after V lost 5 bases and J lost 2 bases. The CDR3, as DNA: TGTGCCAGCAGCACCGGGACAGGGGCCTACGAGCAGTACTTC. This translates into CASSTGTGAYEQYF.

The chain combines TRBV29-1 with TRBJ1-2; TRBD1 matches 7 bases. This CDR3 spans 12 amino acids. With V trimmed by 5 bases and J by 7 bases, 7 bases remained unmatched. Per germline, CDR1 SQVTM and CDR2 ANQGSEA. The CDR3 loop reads CSVLPGGPGYTF. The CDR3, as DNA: TGCAGCGTTCTTCCAGGGGGTCCTGGCTACACCTTC.

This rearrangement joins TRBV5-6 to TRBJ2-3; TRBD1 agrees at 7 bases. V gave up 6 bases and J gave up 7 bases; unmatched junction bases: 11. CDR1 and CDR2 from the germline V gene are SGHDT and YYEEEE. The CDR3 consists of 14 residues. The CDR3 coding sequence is TGTGCCAGCACAATGTTACAGGGGCTATATACGCAGTATTTT. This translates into CASTMLQGLYTQYF.

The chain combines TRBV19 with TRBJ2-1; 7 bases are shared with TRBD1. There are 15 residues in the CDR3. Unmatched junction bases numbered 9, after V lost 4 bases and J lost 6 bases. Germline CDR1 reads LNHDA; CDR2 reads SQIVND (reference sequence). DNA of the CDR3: TGTGCCAGTAGTAGACTACAGGGGTTATTCAATGAGCAGTTCTTC. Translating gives CASSRLQGLFNEQFF.

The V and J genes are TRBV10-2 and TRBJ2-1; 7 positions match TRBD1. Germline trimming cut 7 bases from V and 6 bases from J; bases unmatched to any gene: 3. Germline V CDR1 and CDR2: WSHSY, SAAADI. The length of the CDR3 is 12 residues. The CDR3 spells CASTAGGNEQFF. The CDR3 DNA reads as TGCGCCAGCACCGCAGGGGGCAATGAGCAGTTCTTC.

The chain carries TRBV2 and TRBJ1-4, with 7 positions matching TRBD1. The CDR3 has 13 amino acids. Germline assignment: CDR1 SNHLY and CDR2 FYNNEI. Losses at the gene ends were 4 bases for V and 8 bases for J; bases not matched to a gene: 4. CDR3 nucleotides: TGTGCCAGCAGTGGGTCAGGGGGAGAAAAACTGTTTTTT. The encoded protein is CASSGSGGEKLFF.

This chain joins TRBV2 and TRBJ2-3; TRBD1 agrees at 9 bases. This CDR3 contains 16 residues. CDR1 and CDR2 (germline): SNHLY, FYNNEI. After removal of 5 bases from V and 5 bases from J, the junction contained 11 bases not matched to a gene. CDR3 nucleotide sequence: TGTGCCAGCAGTCCCACGGGGACAGGGAGAGGAGATACGCAGTATTTT. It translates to CASSPTGTGRGDTQYF.

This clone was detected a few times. CDR3 nucleotides: TGTGCCATCAGTGAATCAGGGGGCTATACCTACGAGCAGTACTTC. This translates into CAISESGGYTYEQYF. This rearrangement joins TRBV10-3 to TRBJ2-7; 8 bases align to TRBD1. Trimming took 3 bases from V and 2 from J; bases not matched to a gene: 6. Germline values: CDR1 ENHRY, CDR2 SYGVKD. The CDR3 is 15 residues long.

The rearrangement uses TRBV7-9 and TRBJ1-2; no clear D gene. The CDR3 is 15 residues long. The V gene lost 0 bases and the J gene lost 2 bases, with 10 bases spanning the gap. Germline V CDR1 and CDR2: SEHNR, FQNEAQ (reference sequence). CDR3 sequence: CASSLALEANYGYTF. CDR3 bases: TGTGCCAGCAGCTTAGCGCTGGAGGCAAACTATGGCTACACCTTC.

The CDR3 DNA reads as TGTGCCAGCAGCCCGAGGGCCAGGGGCGCAAATTCACCCCTCCACTTT. Translating gives CASSPRARGANSPLHF. V usage is TRBV7-2 and J usage is TRBJ1-6, with D possibly TRBD1 on 6 matching bases. The CDR3 runs to 16 residues. Per germline, CDR1 SGHTA and CDR2 FQGNSA. V dropped 5 bases and J dropped 7 bases, with 18 bases sitting between them.

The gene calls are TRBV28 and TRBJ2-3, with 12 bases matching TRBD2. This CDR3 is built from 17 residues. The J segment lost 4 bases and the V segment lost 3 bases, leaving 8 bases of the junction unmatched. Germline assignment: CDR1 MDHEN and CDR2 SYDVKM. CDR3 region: CASSFLLAGGPSDTQYF. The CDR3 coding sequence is TGTGCCAGCAGTTTCCTGCTAGCGGGGGGGCCATCAGATACGCAGTATTTT.

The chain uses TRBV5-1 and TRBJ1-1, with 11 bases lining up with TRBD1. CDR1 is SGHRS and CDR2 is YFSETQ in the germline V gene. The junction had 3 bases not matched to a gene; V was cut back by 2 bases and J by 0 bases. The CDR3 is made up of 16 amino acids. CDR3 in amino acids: CASSLGTGGMNTEAFF. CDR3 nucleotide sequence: TGCGCCAGCAGCTTAGGGACAGGGGGTATGAACACTGAAGCTTTCTTT.

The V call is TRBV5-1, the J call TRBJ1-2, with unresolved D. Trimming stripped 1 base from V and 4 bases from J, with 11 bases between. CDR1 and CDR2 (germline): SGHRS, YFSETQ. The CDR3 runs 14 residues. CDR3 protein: CASSLYEGTYGYTF. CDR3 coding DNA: TGCGCCAGCAGCTTGTACGAGGGAACCTATGGCTACACCTTC.